The clone carrying this TCR beta chain showed up many times. Donation came from healthy Caucasian individuals in Russia who were aged roughly 6 to 95. Isolation of PBMCs gave at least 7 million cells per sample. A sample-barcoded 5' primer and a J-beta primer mix were used in a second PCR of about 7 to 11 cycles. Each cDNA molecule was tagged by a template-switch adaptor with 12 random nucleotides. TCRdb re-analysed the 5' RACE reads in MiXCR, keeping a single row per CDR3 protein. Altogether 700,000 to 850,000 distinct CDR3 sequences are present, roughly 35% being singletons, with the ten largest covering roughly 13%. These data originate in a study of blood T cells in healthy people across ages. In the study overall: About one barcoded beta molecule was captured per two T cells (by template switching).

Trimming cost V 7 bases and J 1 base, with 13 bases left between them. The germline gives CDR1 SQVTM, CDR2 ANQGSEA. The CDR3 runs 13 residues. The rearrangement uses TRBV29-1 and TRBJ2-5; D may be TRBD2 (6 bases). The sequence was collected from a man aged 18 to 29 in good health. The specimen sequenced was blood. DNA of the CDR3: TGCAGCGGTGAGGAGGGTGGCCAAGAGACCCAGTACTTC. This encodes CSGEEGGQETQYF.